The clone carrying this TCR beta chain was seen a few times. No antigen is known for it. This entry comes from a study of naive and memory T cell subsets. The study, taken as a whole, reports: Potentially, T cell activation and differentiation skew this RNA-based measurement.

The library had UMIs added by 3' ligation of an oligonucleotide to TCR cDNA. Input was roughly 1 to 1,100 ng of DNase-treated total RNA without cell sorting. The germline V and J ends were trimmed by 0 bases and 7 bases, with 15 bases remaining between them. There are 15 residues in the CDR3. Germline V gene sequence: CDR1 LGHDT, CDR2 YNNKEL (reference sequence). Amplification of ligated cDNA took four PCR rounds with SP2 and nested alpha and beta constant primers. Alpha and beta constant region primers primed reverse transcription for blood and skin samples. In TCRdb, the 5' RACE reads were re-called with MiXCR into one record per CDR3 protein. The sample consists of roughly 56,000 distinct CDR3 sequences, around 7.3% of them appearing once.

The rearrangement joins TRBV3-1 to TRBJ1-1; a weak D match, TRBD1 (5 bases). The TCR originated in a male donor in good health. Here the CDR3 reads CASSQDKGASSEAFF. In DNA, the CDR3 is TGTGCCAGCAGCCAAGATAAAGGGGCTAGTAGTGAAGCTTTCTTT.